The rows below give T cell receptor beta chains drawn from one sample of a study of T cells in Graves' hyperthyroidism and ophthalmopathy. MiXCR, applied by TCRdb to the multiplex PCR reads, yields one record per CDR3 protein. The sample includes some 530,000 distinct CDR3 sequences, approximately 23% of them seen just once. Sequenced input: blood. These receptors were obtained from a woman between 65 and 79 years old with Graves' ophthalmopathy. Both conserved end residues are trimmed from each CDR3. The order of the fields is J gene, V gene, CDR3 protein.

TRBJ2-7 TRBV19 ASSTPGQGSSYEQY
TRBJ2-7 TRBV6-1 ASSSETGYYEQY
TRBJ2-3 TRBV6-1 ASNSHGGGDRDTQY
TRBJ2-5 TRBV10-2 ATRGVGETQY
TRBJ2-2 TRBV20-1 SARDGAGGPGELF
TRBJ2-3 TRBV10-3 AISELAATDTQY
TRBJ2-1 TRBV20-1 SARGLGGEFEQF
TRBJ2-3 TRBV7-6 ASSSGQGALDTQY
TRBJ2-1 TRBV5-1 ASSFLPGLAGVKSYNEQF
TRBJ2-7 TRBV6-2/TRBV6-3 ASSYRQREGEQY
TRBJ2-1 TRBV4-3 ASSPSGRANNEQF
TRBJ2-1 TRBV20-1 SARGPGLANNEQF
TRBJ2-1 TRBV24-1 ATSEAGVDEQF
TRBJ2-1 TRBV7-9 ASSRTSGTYRSYNEQF